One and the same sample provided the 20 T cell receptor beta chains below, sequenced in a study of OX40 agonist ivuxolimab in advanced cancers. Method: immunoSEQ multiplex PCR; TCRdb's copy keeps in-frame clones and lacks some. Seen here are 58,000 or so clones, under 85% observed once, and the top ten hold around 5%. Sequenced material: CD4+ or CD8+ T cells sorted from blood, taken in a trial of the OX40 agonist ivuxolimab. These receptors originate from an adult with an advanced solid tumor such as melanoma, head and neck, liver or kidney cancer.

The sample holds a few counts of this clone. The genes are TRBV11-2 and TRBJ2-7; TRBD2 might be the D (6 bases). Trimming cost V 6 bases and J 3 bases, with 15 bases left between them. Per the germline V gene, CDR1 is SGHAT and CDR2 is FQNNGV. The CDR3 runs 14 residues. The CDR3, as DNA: TGTGCCAGCAGTTCTTTAGCGGCCTACTACGAGCAGTACTTC. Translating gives CASSSLAAYYEQYF.

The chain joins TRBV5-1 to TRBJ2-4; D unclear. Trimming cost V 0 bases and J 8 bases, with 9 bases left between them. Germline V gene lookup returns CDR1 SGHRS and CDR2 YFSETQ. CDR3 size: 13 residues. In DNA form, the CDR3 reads TGCGCCAGCAGCTTGGCCCCTAGGGACATTCAGTACTTC. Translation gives CASSLAPRDIQYF.

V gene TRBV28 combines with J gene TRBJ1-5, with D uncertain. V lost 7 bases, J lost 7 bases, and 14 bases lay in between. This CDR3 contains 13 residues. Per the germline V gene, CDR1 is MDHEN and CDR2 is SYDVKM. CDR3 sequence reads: CASTSFIRQPQHF. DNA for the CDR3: TGTGCCAGCACCTCCTTTATACGCCAGCCCCAGCATTTT.

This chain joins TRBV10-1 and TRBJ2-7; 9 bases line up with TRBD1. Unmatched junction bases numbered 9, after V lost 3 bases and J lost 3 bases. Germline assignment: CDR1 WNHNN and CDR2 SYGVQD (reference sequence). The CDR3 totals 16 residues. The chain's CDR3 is CASSDPARTGVYEQYF. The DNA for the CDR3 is TGCGCCAGCAGTGACCCTGCCCGGACAGGGGTCTACGAGCAGTACTTC.

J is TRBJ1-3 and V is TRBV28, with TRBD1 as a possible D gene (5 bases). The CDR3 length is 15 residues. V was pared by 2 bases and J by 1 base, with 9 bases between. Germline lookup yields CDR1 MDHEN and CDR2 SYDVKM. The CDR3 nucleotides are TGTGCCAGCAGTTTAGGCTGGGGGTCTGGAAACACCATATATTTT. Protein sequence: CASSLGWGSGNTIYF.

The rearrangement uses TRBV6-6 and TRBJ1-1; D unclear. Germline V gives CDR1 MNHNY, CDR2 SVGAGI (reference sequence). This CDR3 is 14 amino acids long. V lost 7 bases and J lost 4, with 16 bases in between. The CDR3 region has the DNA TGTGCCAGCAATCTTCCACCAGGAGGCACTGAAGCTTTCTTT. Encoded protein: CASNLPPGGTEAFF.

The CDR3 sequence is CASSLGGDNQPQHF. CDR3 nucleotide sequence: TGTGCCAGCAGCTTAGGGGGGGACAATCAGCCCCAGCATTTT. The chain employs TRBV7-9 and TRBJ1-5; tentatively, D is TRBD1 (5 bases). The V end was cut by 1 base, the J end by 3 bases, with 7 bases between. Germline V gene lookup returns CDR1 SEHNR and CDR2 FQNEAQ (reference sequence). The CDR3 loop spans 14 amino acids.

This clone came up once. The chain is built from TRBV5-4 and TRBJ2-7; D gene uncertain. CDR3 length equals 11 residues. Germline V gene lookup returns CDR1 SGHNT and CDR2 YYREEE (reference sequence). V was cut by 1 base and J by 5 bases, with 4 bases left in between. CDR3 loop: CASSLSNEQYF. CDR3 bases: TGTGCCAGCAGCTTGTCGAACGAGCAGTACTTC.

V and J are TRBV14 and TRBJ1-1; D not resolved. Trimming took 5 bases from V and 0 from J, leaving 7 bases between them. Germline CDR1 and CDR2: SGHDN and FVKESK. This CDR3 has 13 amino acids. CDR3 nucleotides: TGTGCCAGCAGCAGGGATTTGAACACTGAAGCTTTCTTT. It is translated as CASSRDLNTEAFF.

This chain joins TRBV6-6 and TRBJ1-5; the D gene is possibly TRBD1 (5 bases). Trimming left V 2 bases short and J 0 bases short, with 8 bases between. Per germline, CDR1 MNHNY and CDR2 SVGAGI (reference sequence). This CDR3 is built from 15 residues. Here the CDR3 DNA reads TGTGCCAGCAGTTACGGGGCAGATAGCAATCAGCCCCAGCATTTT. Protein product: CASSYGADSNQPQHF.

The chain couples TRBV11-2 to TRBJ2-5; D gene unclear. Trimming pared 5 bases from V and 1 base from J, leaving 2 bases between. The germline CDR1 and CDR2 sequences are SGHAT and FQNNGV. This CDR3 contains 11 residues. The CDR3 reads CASSLQETQYF. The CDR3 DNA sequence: TGTGCCAGCAGCCTCCAAGAGACCCAGTACTTC.

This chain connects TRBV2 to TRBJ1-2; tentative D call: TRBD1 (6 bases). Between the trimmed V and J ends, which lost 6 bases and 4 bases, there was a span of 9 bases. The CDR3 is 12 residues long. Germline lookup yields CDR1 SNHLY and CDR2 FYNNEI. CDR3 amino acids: CASRGDTYGYTF. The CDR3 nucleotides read TGTGCCAGCAGGGGGGACACCTATGGCTACACCTTC.

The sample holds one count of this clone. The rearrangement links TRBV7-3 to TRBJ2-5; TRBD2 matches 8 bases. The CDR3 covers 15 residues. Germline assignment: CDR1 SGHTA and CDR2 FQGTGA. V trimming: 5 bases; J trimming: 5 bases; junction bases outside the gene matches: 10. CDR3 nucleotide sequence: TGTGCCAGCAGCAAGCTCGGGGGGGTTGGTGAGACCCAGTACTTC. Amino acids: CASSKLGGVGETQYF.

CDR3 sequence: CASSPGGVAYEQYF. CDR3 bases: TGTGCCAGCAGCCCGGGTGGCGTAGCCTACGAGCAGTACTTC. V usage is TRBV5-4 and J usage is TRBJ2-7; the D is unclear. Germline V CDR1 and CDR2: SGHNT, YYREEE (reference sequence). CDR3 length equals 14 residues. The germline V and J ends were trimmed by 4 bases and 2 bases, with 13 bases remaining between them.

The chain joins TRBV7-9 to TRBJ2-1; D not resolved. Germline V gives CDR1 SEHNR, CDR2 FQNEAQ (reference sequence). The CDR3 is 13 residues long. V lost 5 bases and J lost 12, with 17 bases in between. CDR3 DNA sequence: TGTGCCAGCAGCCCAGAGGTGGCCCGTGGGCAGTTCTTC. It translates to CASSPEVARGQFF.

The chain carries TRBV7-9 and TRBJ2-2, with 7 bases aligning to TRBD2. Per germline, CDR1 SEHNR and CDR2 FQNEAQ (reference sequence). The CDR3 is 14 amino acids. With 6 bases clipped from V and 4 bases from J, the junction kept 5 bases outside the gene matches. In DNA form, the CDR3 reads TGTGCCAGCAGGCCCGGGACTACCACCGGGGAGCTGTTTTTT. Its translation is CASRPGTTTGELFF.

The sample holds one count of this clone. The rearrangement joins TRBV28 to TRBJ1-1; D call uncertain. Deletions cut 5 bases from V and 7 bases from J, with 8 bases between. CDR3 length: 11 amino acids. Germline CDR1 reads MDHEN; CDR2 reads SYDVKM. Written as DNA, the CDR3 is TGTGCCAGCAGTCGGAGGGTTGAAGCTTTCTTT. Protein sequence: CASSRRVEAFF.

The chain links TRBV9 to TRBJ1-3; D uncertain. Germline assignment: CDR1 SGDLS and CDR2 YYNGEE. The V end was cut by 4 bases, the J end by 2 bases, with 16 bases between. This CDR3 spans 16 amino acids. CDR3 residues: CASSSSPVNTGNTIYF. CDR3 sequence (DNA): TGTGCCAGCAGCTCCTCGCCCGTGAATACTGGAAACACCATATATTTT.

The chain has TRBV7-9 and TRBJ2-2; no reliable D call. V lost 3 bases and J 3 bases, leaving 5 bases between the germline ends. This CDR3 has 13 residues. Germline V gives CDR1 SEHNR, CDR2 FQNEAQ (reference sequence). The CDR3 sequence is CASSLQDTGELFF. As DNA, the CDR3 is TGTGCCAGCAGCTTGCAGGACACCGGGGAGCTGTTTTTT. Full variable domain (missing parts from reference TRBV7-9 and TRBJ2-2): DTGVSQNPRHKITKRGQNVTFRCDPISEHNRLYWYRQTLGQGPEFLTYFQNEAQLEKSRLLSDRFSAERPKGSFSTLEIQRTEQGDSAMYLCASSLQDTGELFFGEGSRLTVL.

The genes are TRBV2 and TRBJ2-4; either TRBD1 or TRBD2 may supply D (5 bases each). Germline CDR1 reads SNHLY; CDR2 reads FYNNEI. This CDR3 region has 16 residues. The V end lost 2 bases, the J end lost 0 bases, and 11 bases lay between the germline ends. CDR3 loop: CASSERGVLAKNIQYF. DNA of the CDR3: TGTGCCAGCAGTGAACGGGGCGTCCTAGCCAAAAACATTCAGTACTTC.